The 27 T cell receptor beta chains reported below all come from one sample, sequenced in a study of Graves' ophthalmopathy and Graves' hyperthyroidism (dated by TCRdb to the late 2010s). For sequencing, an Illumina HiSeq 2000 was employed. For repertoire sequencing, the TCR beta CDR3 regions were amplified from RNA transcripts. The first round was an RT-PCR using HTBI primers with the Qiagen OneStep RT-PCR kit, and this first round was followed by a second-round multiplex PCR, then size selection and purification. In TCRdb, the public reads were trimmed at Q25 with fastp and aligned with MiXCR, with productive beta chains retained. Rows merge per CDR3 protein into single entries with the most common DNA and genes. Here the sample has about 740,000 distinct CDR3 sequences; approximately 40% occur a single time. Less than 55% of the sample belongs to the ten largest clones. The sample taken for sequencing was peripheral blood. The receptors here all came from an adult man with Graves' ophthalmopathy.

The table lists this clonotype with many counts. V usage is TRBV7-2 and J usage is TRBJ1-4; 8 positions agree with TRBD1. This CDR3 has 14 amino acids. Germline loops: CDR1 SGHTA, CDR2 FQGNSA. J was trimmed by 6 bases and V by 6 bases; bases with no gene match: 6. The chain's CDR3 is CASRPTGEDEKLFF. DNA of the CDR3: TGTGCCAGCAGGCCGACAGGGGAGGATGAAAAACTGTTTTTT.

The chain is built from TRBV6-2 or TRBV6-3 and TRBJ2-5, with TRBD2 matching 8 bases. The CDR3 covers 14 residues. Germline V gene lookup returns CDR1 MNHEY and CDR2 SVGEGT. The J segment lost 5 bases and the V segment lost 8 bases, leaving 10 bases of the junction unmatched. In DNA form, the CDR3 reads TGTGCCAGCGCGATAGCGGGGAATTGGGAGACCCAGTACTTC. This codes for CASAIAGNWETQYF.

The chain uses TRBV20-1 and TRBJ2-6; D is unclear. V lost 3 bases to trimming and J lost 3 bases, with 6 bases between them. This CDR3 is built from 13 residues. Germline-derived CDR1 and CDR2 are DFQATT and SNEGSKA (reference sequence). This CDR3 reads CSASELGANVLTF. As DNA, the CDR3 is TGCAGTGCTAGTGAACTTGGGGCCAACGTCCTGACTTTC.

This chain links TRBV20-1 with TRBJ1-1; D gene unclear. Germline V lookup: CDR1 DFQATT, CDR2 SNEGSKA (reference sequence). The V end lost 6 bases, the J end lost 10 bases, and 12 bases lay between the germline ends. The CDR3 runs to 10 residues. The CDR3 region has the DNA TGCAGTGCCCAAAGGGTATCAGCTTTCTTT. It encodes CSAQRVSAFF.

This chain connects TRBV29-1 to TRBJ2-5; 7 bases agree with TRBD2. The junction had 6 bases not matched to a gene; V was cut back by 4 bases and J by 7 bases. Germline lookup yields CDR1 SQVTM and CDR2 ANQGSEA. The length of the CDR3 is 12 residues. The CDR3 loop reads CSVGKASGTQYF. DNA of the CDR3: TGCAGCGTTGGGAAGGCTAGCGGGACCCAGTACTTC.

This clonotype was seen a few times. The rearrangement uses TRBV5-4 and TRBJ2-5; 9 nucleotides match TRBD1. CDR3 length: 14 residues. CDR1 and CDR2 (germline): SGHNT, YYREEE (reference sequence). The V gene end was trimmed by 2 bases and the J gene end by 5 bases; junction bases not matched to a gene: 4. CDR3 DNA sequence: TGTGCCAGCAGCTTCGACAGGGGGTTGGAGACCCAGTACTTC. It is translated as CASSFDRGLETQYF. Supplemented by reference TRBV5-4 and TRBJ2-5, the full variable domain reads ETGVTQSPTHLIKTRGQQVTLRCSSQSGHNTVSWYQQALGQGPQFIFQYYREEENGRGNFPPRFSGLQFPNYSSELNVNALELDDSALYLCASSFDRGLETQYFGPGTRLLVL.

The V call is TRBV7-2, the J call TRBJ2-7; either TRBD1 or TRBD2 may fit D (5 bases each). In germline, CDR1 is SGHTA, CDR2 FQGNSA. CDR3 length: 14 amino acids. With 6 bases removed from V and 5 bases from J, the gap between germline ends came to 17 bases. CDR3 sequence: CASRSRDGPHEQYF. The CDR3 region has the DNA TGTGCCAGCAGAAGCCGGGACGGTCCCCACGAGCAGTACTTC.

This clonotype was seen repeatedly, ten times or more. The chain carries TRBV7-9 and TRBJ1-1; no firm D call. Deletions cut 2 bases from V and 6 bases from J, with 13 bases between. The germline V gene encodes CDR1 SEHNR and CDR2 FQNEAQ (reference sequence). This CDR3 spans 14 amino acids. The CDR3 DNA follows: TGTGCCAGCAGCTTAACGAATCGCCTCGCTGAAGCTTTCTTT. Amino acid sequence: CASSLTNRLAEAFF.

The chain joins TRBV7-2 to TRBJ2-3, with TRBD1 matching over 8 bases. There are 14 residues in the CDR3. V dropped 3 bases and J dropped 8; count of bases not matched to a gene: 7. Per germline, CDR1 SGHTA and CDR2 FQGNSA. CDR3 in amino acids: CASSFQGARPTQYF. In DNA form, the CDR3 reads TGTGCCAGCAGCTTTCAGGGGGCCCGACCTACGCAGTATTTT.

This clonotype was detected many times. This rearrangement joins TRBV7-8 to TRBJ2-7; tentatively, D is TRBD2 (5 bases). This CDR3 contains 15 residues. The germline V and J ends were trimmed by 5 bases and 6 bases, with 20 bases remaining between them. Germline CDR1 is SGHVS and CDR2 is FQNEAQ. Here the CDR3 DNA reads TGTGCCAGCAGCCCTATCGAGGGCGTCTCTAGCGAGCAGTACTTC. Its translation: CASSPIEGVSSEQYF.

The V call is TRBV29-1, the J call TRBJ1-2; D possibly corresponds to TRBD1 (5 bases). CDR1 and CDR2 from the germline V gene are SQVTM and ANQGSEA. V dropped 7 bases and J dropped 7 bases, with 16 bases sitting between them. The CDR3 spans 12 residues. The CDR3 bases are TGCAGCGCTGCCGACAGTAACGGTGGCTACACCTTC. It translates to CSAADSNGGYTF.

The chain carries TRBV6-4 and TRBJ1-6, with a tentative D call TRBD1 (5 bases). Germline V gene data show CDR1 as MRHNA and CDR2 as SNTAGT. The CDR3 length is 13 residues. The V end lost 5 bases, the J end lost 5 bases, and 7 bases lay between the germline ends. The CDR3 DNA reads TGTGCCAGCAGTCGAGGGGATAATTCACCCCTCCACTTT. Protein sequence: CASSRGDNSPLHF.

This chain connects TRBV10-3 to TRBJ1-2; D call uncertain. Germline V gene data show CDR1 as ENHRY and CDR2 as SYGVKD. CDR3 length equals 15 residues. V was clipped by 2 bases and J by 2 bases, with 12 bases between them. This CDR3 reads CAISELGTLNYGYTF. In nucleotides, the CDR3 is TGTGCCATCAGTGAGCTCGGTACCCTGAACTATGGCTACACCTTC.

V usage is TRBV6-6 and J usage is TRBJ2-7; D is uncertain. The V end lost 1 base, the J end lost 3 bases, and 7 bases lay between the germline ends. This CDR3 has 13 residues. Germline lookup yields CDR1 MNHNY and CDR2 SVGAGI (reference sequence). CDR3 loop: CASSYLQNYEQYF. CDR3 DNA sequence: TGTGCCAGCAGTTACTTACAGAACTACGAGCAGTACTTC.

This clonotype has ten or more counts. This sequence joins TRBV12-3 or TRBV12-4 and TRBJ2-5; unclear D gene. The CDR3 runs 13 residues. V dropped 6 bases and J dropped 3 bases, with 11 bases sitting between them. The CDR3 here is CASSPVSKETQYF. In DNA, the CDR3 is TGTGCCAGCAGCCCCGTTAGCAAAGAGACCCAGTACTTC.

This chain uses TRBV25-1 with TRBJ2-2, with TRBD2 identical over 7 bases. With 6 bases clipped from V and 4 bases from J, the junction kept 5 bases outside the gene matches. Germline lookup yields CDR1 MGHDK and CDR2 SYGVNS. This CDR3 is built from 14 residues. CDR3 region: CASSPAGFTGELFF. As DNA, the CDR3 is TGTGCCAGCAGCCCAGCGGGGTTCACCGGGGAGCTGTTTTTT.

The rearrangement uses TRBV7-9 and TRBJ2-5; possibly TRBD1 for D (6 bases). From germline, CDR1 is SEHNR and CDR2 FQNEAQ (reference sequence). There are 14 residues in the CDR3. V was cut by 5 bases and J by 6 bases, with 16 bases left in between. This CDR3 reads CASSQDRRLKTQYF. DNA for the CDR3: TGTGCCAGCAGCCAGGACAGACGCTTAAAGACCCAGTACTTC.

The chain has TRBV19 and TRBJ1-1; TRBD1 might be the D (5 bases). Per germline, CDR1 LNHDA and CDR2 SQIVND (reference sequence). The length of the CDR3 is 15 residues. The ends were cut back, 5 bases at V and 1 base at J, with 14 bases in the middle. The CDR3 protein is CASSVTAGTNTEAFF. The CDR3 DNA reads TGTGCCAGTAGTGTGACAGCGGGAACGAACACTGAAGCTTTCTTT. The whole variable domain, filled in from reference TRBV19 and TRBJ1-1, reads DGGITQSPKYLFRKEGQNVTLSCEQNLNHDAMYWYRQDPGQGLRLIYYSQIVNDFQKGDIAEGYSVSREKKESFPLTVTSAQKNPTAFYLCASSVTAGTNTEAFFGQGTRLTVV.

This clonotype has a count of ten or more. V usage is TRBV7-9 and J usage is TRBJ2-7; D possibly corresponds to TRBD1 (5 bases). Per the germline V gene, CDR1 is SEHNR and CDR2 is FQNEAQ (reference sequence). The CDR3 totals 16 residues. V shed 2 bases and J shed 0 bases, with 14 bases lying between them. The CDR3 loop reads CASSLSFQGGSYEQYF. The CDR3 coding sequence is TGTGCCAGCAGCTTATCGTTCCAGGGCGGCTCCTACGAGCAGTACTTC.

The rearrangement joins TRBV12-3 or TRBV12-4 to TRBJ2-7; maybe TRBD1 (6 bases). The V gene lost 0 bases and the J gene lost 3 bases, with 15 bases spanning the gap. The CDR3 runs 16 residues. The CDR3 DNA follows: TGTGCCAGCAGTTTAGCGCCCAGGACAGATCTCTACGAGCAGTACTTC. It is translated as CASSLAPRTDLYEQYF.

CDR3 sequence reads: CASSSRTRSNTGELFF. CDR3 nucleotides: TGTGCCAGCAGCTCCCGGACTAGGAGTAACACCGGGGAGCTGTTTTTT. The V call is TRBV7-9, the J call TRBJ2-2; 7 nucleotides align to TRBD2. V lost 4 bases, J lost 2 bases, and 7 bases stayed unmatched. The germline V gene encodes CDR1 SEHNR and CDR2 FQNEAQ (reference sequence). The CDR3 runs 16 residues.

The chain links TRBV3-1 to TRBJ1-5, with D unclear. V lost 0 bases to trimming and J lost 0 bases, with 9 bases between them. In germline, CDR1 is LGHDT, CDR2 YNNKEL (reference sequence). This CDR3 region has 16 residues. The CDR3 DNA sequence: TGTGCCAGCAGCCAAGAATGGGCAAATAGCAATCAGCCCCAGCATTTT. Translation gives CASSQEWANSNQPQHF.

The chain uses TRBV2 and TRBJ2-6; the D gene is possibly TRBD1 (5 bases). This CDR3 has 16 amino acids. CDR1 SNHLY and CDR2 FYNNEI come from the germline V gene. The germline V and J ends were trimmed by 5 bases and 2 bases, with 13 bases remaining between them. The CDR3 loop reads CASSKDQGPGANVLTF. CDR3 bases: TGTGCCAGCAGTAAGGATCAGGGCCCTGGGGCCAACGTCCTGACTTTC.

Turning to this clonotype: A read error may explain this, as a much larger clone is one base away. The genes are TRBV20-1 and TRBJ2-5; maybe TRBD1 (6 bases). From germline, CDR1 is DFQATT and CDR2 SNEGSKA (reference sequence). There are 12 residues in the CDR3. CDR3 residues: CSASTGLETQCF. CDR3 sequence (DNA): TGCAGTGCTAGCACAGGGTTGGAGACCCAGTGCTTC.

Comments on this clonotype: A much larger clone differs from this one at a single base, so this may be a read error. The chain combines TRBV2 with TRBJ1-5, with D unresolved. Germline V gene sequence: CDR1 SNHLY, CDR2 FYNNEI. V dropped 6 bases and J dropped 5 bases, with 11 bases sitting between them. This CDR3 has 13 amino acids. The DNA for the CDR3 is TGTGCCAGCAGCCCTCAATCGCATCAGCCCCAGCATTTT. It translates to CASSPQSHQPQHF.

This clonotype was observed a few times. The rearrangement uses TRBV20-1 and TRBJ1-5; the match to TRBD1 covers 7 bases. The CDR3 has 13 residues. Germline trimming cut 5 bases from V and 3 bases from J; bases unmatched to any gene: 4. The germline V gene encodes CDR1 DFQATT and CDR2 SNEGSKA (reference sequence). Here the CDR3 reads CSAETGANQPQHF. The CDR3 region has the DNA TGCAGTGCTGAAACAGGGGCCAATCAGCCCCAGCATTTT.

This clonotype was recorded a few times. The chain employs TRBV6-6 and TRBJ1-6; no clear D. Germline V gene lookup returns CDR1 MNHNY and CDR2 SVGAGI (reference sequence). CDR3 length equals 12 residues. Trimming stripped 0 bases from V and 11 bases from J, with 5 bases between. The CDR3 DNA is TGTGCCAGCAGTTACTCGAGGGCACCCCTCCACTTT. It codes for CASSYSRAPLHF.